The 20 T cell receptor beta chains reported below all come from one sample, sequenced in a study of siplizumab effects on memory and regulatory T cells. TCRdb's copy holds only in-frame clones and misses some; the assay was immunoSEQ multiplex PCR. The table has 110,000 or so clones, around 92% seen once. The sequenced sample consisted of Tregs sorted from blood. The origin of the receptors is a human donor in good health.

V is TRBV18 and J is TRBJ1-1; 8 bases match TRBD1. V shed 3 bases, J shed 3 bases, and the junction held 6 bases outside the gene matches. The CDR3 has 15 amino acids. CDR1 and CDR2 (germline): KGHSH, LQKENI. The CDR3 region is CASSPRTGWDTEAFF. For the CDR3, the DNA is TGTGCCAGCTCACCTCGGACAGGGTGGGACACTGAAGCTTTCTTT.

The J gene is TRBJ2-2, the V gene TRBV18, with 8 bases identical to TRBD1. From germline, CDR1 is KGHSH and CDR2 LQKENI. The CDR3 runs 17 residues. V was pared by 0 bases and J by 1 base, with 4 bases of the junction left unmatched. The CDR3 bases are TGTGCCAGCTCACCACCGGCCGGGACAGGGAACACCGGGGAGCTGTTTTTT. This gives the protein CASSPPAGTGNTGELFF.

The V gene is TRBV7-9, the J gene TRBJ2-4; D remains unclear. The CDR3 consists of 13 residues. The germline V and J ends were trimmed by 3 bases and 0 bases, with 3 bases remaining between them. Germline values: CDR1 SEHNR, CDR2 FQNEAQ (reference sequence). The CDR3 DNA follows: TGTGCCAGCAGCTTGTTAGCCAAAAACATTCAGTACTTC. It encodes CASSLLAKNIQYF.

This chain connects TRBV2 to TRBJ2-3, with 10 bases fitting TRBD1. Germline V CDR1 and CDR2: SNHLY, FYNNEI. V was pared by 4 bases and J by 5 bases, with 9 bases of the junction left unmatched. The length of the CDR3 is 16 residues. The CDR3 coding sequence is TGTGCCAGCAGTGCCCTGACAGGGGGCTTAAAAGATACGCAGTATTTT. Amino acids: CASSALTGGLKDTQYF. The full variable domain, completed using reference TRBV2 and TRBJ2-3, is EPEVTQTPSHQVTQMGQEVILRCVPISNHLYFYWYRQILGQKVEFLVSFYNNEISEKSEIFDDQFSVERPDGSNFTLKIRSTKLEDSAMYFCASSALTGGLKDTQYFGPGTRLTVL.

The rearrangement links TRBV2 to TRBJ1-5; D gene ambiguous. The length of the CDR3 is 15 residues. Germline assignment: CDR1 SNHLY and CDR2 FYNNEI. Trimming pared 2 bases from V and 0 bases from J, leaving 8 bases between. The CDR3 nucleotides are TGTGCCAGCAGTGAACAGGATTATAGCAATCAGCCCCAGCATTTT. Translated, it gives CASSEQDYSNQPQHF.

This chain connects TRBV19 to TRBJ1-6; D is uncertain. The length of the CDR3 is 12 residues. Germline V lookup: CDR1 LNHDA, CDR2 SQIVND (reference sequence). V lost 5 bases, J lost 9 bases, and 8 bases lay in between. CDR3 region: CASSWPSSPLHF. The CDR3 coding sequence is TGTGCCAGTAGTTGGCCTTCTTCACCCCTCCACTTT.

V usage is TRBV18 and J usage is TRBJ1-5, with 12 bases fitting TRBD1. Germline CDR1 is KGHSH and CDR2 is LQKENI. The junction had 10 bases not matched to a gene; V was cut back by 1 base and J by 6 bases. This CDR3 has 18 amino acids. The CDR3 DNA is TGTGCCAGCTCACCACGGGGACAGGGGGCGGGGGCGGTTCAGCCCCAGCATTTT. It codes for CASSPRGQGAGAVQPQHF.

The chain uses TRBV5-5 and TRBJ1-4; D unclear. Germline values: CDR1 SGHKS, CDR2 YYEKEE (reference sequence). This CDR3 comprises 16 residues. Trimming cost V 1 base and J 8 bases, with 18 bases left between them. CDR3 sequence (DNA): TGTGCCAGCAGCTTGATTTCACAGTCGTCTGGAGAAAAACTGTTTTTT. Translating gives CASSLISQSSGEKLFF.

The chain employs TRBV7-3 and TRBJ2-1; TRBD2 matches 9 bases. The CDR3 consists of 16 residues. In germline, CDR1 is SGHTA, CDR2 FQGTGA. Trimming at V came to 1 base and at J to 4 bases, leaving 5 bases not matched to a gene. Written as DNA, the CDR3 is TGTGCCAGCAGCTTAATCCCAGCGGGAGGATACAATGAGCAGTTCTTC. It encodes CASSLIPAGGYNEQFF.

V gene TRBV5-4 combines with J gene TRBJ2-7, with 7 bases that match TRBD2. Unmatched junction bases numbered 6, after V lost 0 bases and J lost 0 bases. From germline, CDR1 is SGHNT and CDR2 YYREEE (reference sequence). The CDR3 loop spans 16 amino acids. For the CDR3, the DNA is TGTGCCAGCAGCTTGGGGTCCGGGAGGAGCTCCTACGAGCAGTACTTC. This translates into CASSLGSGRSSYEQYF.

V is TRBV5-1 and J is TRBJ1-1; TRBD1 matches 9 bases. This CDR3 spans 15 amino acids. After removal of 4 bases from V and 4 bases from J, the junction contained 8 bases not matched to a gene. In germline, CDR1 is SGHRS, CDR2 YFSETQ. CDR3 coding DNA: TGCGCCAGCAGCCCACAGGGGGCAGGGGGCACTGAAGCTTTCTTT. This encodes CASSPQGAGGTEAFF.

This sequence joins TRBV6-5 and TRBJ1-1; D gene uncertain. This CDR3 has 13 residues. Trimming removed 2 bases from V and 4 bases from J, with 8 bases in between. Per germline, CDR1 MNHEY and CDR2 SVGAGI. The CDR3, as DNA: TGTGCCAGCAGTTACGAGGCCCGCACTGAAGCTTTCTTT. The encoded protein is CASSYEARTEAFF.

The CDR3 sequence is CASRELPAGADQTQYF. The CDR3 DNA reads TGTGCCAGCCGCGAACTCCCGGCAGGGGCTGACCAGACCCAGTACTTC. J is TRBJ2-5 and V is TRBV5-6, with TRBD1 as a possible D gene (6 bases). From germline, CDR1 is SGHDT and CDR2 YYEEEE. V lost 7 bases, J lost 6 bases, and 25 bases lay in between. This CDR3 has 16 residues.

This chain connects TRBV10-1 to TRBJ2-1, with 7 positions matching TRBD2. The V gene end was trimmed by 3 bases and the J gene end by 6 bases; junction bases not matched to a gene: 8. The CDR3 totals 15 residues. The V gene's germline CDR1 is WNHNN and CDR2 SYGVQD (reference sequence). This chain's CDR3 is CASSDGLAAGNEQFF. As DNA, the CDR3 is TGCGCCAGCAGTGATGGTCTAGCGGCAGGCAATGAGCAGTTCTTC.

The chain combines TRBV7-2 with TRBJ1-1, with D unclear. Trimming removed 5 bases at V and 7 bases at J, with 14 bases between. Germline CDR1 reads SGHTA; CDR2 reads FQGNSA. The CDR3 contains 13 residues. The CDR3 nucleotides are TGTGCCAGCAGCCCCCGGCAGACCGGTGAAGCTTTCTTT. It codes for CASSPRQTGEAFF. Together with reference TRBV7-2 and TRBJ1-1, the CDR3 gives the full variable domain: GAGVSQSPSNKVTEKGKDVELRCDPISGHTALYWYRQSLGQGLEFLIYFQGNSAPDKSGLPSDRFSAERTGGSVSTLTIQRTQQEDSAVYLCASSPRQTGEAFFGQGTRLTVV.

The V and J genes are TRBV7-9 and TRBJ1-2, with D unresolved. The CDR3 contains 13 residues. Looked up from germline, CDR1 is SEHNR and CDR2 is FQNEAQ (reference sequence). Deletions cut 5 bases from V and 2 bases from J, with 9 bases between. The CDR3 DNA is TGTGCCAGCAGCCCCGGGGAAAACTATGGCTACACCTTC. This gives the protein CASSPGENYGYTF.

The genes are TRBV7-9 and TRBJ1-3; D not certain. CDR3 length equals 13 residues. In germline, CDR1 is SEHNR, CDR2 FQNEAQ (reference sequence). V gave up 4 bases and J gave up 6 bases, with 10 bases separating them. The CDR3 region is CASSYLGENTIYF. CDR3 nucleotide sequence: TGTGCCAGCAGCTACCTTGGCGAAAACACCATATATTTT. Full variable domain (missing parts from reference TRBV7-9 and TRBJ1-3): DTGVSQNPRHKITKRGQNVTFRCDPISEHNRLYWYRQTLGQGPEFLTYFQNEAQLEKSRLLSDRFSAERPKGSFSTLEIQRTEQGDSAMYLCASSYLGENTIYFGEGSWLTVV.

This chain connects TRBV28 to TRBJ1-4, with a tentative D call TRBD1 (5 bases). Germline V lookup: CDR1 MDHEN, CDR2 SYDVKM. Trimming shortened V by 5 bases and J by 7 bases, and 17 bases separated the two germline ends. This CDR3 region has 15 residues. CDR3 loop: CASSRGLFFGEKLFF. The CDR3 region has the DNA TGTGCCAGCAGTAGGGGACTTTTCTTTGGTGAAAAACTGTTTTTT.

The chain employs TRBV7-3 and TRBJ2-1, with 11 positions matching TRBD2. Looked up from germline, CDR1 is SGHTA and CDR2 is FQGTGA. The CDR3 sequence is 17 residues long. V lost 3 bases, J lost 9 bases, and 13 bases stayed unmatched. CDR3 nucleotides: TGTGCCAGCAGCTTCCGCCCCACTAGCGGGAGTCAGGGTGAGCAGTTCTTC. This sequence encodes CASSFRPTSGSQGEQFF.

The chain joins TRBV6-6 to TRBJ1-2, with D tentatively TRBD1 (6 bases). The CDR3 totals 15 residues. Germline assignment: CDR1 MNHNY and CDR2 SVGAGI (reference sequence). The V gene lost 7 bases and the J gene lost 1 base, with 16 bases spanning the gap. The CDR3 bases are TGTGCCAGCAAACTCGCGGGGGCTGGTAACTATGGCTACACCTTC. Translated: CASKLAGAGNYGYTF.